This TCR beta chain derives from a study of vaccination effects on CD4 cells after COVID-19. Libraries were prepared by immunoSEQ multiplex PCR; TCRdb keeps only in-frame clonotypes and omits some of them. Found here are some 16,000 clones, more than 75% of them singletons; the top ten hold about 20%. Trimming cost V 4 bases and J 1 base, with 11 bases left between them. CDR3 length: 14 amino acids. Looked up from germline, CDR1 is SGDLS and CDR2 is YYNGEE. Within the ViraFEST assay, antigen-specific CD4+ T cells underwent expansion with viral peptide pools prior to sequencing. A 10-day culture period preceded the isolation of CD4+ T cells. Either the mRNA-1273 or the BNT162b2 vaccine was given to participants as two doses. In culture with approximately 9.5 IU/ml IL-2 and 8.5 to 10 ug/ml peptides, PBMC were grown at roughly 2 million per well. Overall study findings and caveats: Healthy vaccinees' vaccine-induced clones included only 1 of 255 cross-reacting with common cold coronaviruses.

Comment on this clone: Its antigen is not identified.

Source: CD4+ T cells from PBMCs cultured with HCoV-NL63 spike peptides, taken after COVID-19 vaccination. This clonotype was sampled from a human donor who received a COVID-19 vaccine. The V gene is TRBV9, the J gene TRBJ1-1; D is unclear. The DNA of the CDR3 is TGTGCCAGCAGCCCCCAGACGGCGAACACTGAAGCTTTCTTT. Translated, it gives CASSPQTANTEAFF.